One sample yielded the 11 T cell receptor beta chains listed below, sequenced in a study of metastatic and nonmetastatic thyroid tumors. TCRdb re-clonotyped the PCR reads via MiXCR. Of around 30,000 clones detected, around a fifth appear once; the ten largest clones hold under 9.5%. Each patient came to thyroid surgery without any prior treatment (of any kind). Source material: blood. These receptors originate from a female donor with papillary thyroid cancer or a benign thyroid nodule (not recorded which). Some clones in this sample may be carry-over from other donors' samples.

This clone was seen ten or more times. The rearrangement joins TRBV29-1 to TRBJ2-1, with D tentatively TRBD1 (5 bases). CDR3 size: 11 residues. V was shortened by 5 bases and J by 4 bases, with 6 bases between the two germline ends. The germline V gene has CDR1 SQVTM and CDR2 ANQGSEA. The chain's CDR3 is CSVRGYNEQFF. The CDR3 nucleotides are TGCAGCGTTAGGGGATACAATGAGCAGTTCTTC.

This clone was found many times. The chain couples TRBV20-1 to TRBJ1-5; tentative D call: TRBD1 (5 bases). This CDR3 has 14 residues. Germline CDR1 DFQATT, CDR2 SNEGSKA (reference sequence). V gave up 0 bases and J gave up 5 bases, with 11 bases separating them. CDR3 bases: TGCAGTGCTAGAGATCGGCGAGGGGATCAGCCCCAGCATTTT. Translating it yields CSARDRRGDQPQHF.

This rearrangement joins TRBV27 to TRBJ1-6, with 7 bases aligning to TRBD1. The CDR3 is 14 amino acids. Germline V gene lookup returns CDR1 MNHEY and CDR2 SMNVEV (reference sequence). V lost 7 bases, J lost 3 bases, and 3 bases stayed unmatched. CDR3: CASMRDSYNSPLHF. The CDR3 DNA follows: TGTGCCAGCATGAGGGACAGCTATAATTCACCCCTCCACTTT.

This clone was seen a handful of times. J is TRBJ2-7 and V is TRBV6-1; D might be TRBD1 (6 bases). The length of the CDR3 is 13 residues. Trimming cost V 6 bases and J 0 bases, with 9 bases left between them. Per germline, CDR1 MNHNS and CDR2 SASEGT. The CDR3, as DNA: TGTGCCAGCAGGGGGGCTAGCTCCTACGAGCAGTACTTC. Its protein is CASRGASSYEQYF.

There are many counts of this clone. This may be a read error, as it is one base from a much larger clone. This chain links TRBV15 with TRBJ2-7; 7 positions agree with TRBD2. Losses at the gene ends were 0 bases for V and 5 bases for J; bases not matched to a gene: 10. The CDR3 is 16 residues long. Germline V gene lookup returns CDR1 LNHNV and CDR2 YYDKDF (reference sequence). Here the CDR3 reads CATSRDRGAGSHEQYF. CDR3 coding DNA: TGTGCCACCAGCAGAGATCGGGGAGCGGGATCCCACGAGCAGTACTTC.

At least ten counts were recorded for this clone. J is TRBJ2-2 and V is TRBV7-6, with 7 nucleotides matching TRBD1. Germline CDR1 reads SGHVS; CDR2 reads FNYEAQ. V lost 8 bases to trimming and J lost 1 base; unmatched junction nucleotides: 4. The CDR3 spans 14 residues. The CDR3 is CASSAGGNTGELFF. CDR3 bases: TGTGCCAGCTCTGCAGGGGGGAACACCGGGGAGCTGTTTTTT.

This clone came up many times. The chain couples TRBV6-5 to TRBJ2-6; D is uncertain. This CDR3 region has 19 residues. The V gene lost 10 bases and the J gene lost 0 bases, with 25 bases spanning the gap. The germline CDR1 and CDR2 sequences are MNHEY and SVGAGI. The CDR3 nucleotides read TGTGCCACGATCCCTGATGGGCAGGCCATTAACTCTGGGGCCAACGTCCTGACTTTC. This translates into CATIPDGQAINSGANVLTF.

By share, this clone ranks as medium-sized. This chain joins TRBV5-5 and TRBJ2-1; TRBD2 aligns across 13 bases. The germline gives CDR1 SGHKS, CDR2 YYEKEE (reference sequence). The junction had 6 bases not matched to a gene; V was cut back by 4 bases and J by 5 bases. CDR3 length: 16 residues. The CDR3 DNA follows: TGTGCCAGCAGCGGAAGACTAGCGGGGGGCCACAATGAGCAGTTCTTC. It is translated as CASSGRLAGGHNEQFF.

This clone has at least ten counts. The rearrangement joins TRBV7-9 to TRBJ2-7; 7 bases are shared with TRBD1. V dropped 4 bases and J dropped 2; count of bases not matched to a gene: 8. From germline, CDR1 is SEHNR and CDR2 FQNEAQ (reference sequence). The CDR3 is made up of 15 amino acids. Here the CDR3 reads CASSSRSGQPYEQYF. For the CDR3, the DNA is TGTGCCAGCAGCTCCAGATCGGGACAGCCCTACGAGCAGTACTTC.

The table lists this clone with a count of one. The gene calls are TRBV30 and TRBJ1-1; D ambiguous. Germline CDR1 GTSNPN, CDR2 SVGIG (reference sequence). The CDR3 totals 13 residues. The V and J ends lost 1 base and 3 bases respectively, with 9 bases between them. As DNA, the CDR3 is TGTGCCTGGAGTGAGGGATCCCACACTGAAGCTTTCTTT. Residues: CAWSEGSHTEAFF.

The rearrangement uses TRBV6-2 or TRBV6-3 and TRBJ2-1; D perhaps matches TRBD2 (6 bases). This CDR3 has 14 amino acids. Germline-derived CDR1 and CDR2 are MNHEY and SVGEGT. The V and J ends lost 5 bases and 7 bases respectively, with 15 bases between them. CDR3 DNA: TGTGCCAGCAGTATTGGGGGGTTTGTGAATGAGCAGTTCTTC. It yields the protein CASSIGGFVNEQFF.